Reported below is one T cell receptor (beta chain). The antigen is unknown. These data are taken from a study of cytomegalovirus exposure and HLA in healthy donors. Study-wide points: Highly shared sequence variants in one cluster were likely a sequencing artifact. Reportedly, a later analysis found an Asian-associated ancestry cluster had fewer N-insertions than the approximately 640-donor mean. A few of the chains that were CMV-associated were confirmed in vitro to be specific for CMV antigens.

Primers included in the PCR were 60 Vbeta and 13 Jbeta primers. Original analysis: Among the unique TCR beta chains that a later analysis counted, about 79 million in all, about 12 million were shared. Method: immunoSEQ multiplex PCR; TCRdb's copy keeps in-frame clones and lacks some. Clonal size and the V and J genes are those of that table, whereas D and trimming came from the DNA. The profile shows about 150,000 clones, roughly 77% of them singletons. The CDR3 totals 17 residues. The trim removed 3 bases at V and 0 bases at J, leaving 8 bases unmatched. The germline V gene encodes CDR1 KGHSH and CDR2 LQKENI.

J is TRBJ1-3 and V is TRBV18; 7 bases align to TRBD1. Sequenced input: PBMCs. This receptor was taken from a man under 40 in good health and CMV-seropositive. The CDR3 DNA reads TGTGCCAGCTCACCCTGGACAGGAGATAACTCTGGAAACACCATATATTTT. It yields the protein CASSPWTGDNSGNTIYF.